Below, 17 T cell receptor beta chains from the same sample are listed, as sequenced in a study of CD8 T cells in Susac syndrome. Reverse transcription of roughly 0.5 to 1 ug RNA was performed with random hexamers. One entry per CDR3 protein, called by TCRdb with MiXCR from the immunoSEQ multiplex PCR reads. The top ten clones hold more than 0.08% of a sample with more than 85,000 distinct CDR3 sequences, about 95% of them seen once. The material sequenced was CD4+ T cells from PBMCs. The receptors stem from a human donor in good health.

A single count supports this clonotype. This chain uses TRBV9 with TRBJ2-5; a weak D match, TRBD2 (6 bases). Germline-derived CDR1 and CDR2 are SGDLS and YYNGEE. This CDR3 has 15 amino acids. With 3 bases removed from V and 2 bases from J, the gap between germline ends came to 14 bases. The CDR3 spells CASSAGGAFQETQYF. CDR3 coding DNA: TGTGCCAGCAGCGCAGGCGGGGCCTTTCAAGAGACCCAGTACTTC.

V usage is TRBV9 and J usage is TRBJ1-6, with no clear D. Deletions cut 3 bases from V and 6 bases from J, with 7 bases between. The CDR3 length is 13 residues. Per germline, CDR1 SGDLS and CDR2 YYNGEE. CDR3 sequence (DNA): TGTGCCAGCAGCGGGACGCCTAATTCACCCCTCCACTTT. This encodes CASSGTPNSPLHF.

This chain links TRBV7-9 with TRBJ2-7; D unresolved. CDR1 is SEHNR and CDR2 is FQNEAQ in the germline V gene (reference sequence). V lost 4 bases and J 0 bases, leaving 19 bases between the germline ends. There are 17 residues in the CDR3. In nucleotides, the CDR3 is TGTGCCAGCAGCTCCCCCGTTGGTGCGGCGAGCTCCTACGAGCAGTACTTC. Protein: CASSSPVGAASSYEQYF. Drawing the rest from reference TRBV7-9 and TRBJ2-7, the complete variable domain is DTGVSQNPRHKITKRGQNVTFRCDPISEHNRLYWYRQTLGQGPEFLTYFQNEAQLEKSRLLSDRFSAERPKGSFSTLEIQRTEQGDSAMYLCASSSPVGAASSYEQYFGPGTRLTVT.

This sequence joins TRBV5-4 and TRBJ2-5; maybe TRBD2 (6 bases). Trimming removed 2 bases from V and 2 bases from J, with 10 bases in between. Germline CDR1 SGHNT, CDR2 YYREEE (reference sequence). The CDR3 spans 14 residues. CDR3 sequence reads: CASSFSGTQETQYF. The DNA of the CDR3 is TGTGCCAGCAGCTTTTCCGGGACTCAAGAGACCCAGTACTTC.

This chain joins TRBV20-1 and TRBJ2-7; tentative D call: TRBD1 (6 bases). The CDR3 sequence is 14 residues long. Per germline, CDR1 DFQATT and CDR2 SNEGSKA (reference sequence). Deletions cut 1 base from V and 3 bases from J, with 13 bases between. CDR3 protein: CSARGQGRHYEQYF. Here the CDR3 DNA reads TGCAGTGCTAGAGGCCAGGGGCGGCACTACGAGCAGTACTTC.

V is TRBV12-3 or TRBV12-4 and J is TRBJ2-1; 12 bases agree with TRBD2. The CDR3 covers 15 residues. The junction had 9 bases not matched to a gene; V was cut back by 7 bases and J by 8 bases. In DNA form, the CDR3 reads TGTGCCAGCACCATAGGACTAGCGGGATGGCATGAGCAGTTCTTC. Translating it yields CASTIGLAGWHEQFF.

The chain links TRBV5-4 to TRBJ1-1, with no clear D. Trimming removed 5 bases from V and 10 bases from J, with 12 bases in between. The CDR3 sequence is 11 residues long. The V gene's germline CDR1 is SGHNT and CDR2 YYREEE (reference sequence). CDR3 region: CASSSGGGAFF. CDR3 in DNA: TGTGCCAGCAGTTCAGGAGGAGGAGCTTTCTTT.

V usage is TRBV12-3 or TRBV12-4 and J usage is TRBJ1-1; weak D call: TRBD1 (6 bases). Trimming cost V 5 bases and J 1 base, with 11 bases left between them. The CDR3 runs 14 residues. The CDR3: CASSTGTQNTEAFF. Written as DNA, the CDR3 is TGTGCCAGCAGTACCGGGACACAGAACACTGAAGCTTTCTTT.

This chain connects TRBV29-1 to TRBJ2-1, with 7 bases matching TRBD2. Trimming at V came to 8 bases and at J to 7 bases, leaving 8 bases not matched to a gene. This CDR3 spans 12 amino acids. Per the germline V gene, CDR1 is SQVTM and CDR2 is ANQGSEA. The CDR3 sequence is CSQGGGGNEQFF. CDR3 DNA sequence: TGCAGCCAGGGCGGGGGTGGAAATGAGCAGTTCTTC.

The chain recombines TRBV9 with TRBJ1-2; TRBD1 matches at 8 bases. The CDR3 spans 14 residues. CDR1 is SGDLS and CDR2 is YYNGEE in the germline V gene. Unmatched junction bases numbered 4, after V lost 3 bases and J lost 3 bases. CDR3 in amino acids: CASSGGQVHYGYTF. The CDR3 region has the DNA TGTGCCAGCAGCGGGGGACAGGTTCACTATGGCTACACCTTC.

For the CDR3, the DNA is TGTGCCAGCAGCCAAGGGACCGGGGAGCTGTTTTTT. Translated: CASSQGTGELFF. The chain employs TRBV3-1 and TRBJ2-2; D remains unclear. Deletions cut 1 base from V and 5 bases from J, with 2 bases between. This CDR3 contains 12 residues. CDR1 and CDR2 from the germline V gene are LGHDT and YNNKEL (reference sequence).

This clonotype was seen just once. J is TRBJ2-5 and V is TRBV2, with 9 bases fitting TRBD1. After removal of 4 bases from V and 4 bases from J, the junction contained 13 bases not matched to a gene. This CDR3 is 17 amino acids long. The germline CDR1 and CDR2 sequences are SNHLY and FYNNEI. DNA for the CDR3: TGTGCCAGCAGTGCCGGGACAGGGCTTAAGTTAGGAGAGACCCAGTACTTC. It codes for CASSAGTGLKLGETQYF.

The CDR3 loop reads CASSQGSSPGGSPLHF. DNA for the CDR3: TGTGCCAGCAGCCAAGGGTCCTCGCCAGGGGGTTCACCCCTCCACTTT. The chain employs TRBV3-1 and TRBJ1-6; 7 bases align to TRBD1. The germline V gene has CDR1 LGHDT and CDR2 YNNKEL (reference sequence). The CDR3 runs to 16 residues. Trimming removed 1 base from V and 9 bases from J; junction bases left unmatched: 9.

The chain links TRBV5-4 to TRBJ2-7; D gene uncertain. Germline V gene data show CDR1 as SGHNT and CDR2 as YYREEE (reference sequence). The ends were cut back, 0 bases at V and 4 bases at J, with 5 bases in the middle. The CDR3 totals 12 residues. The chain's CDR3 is CASSLDQYEQYF. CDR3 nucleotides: TGTGCCAGCAGCTTGGACCAATACGAGCAGTACTTC.

The CDR3 sequence: CASSLGWKGNIQYF. In DNA, the CDR3 is TGTGCCAGCAGCTTAGGATGGAAGGGAAACATTCAGTACTTC. The chain is built from TRBV7-6 and TRBJ2-4; D is undetermined. CDR1 is SGHVS and CDR2 is FNYEAQ in the germline V gene. The CDR3 totals 14 residues. V was clipped by 1 base and J by 6 bases, with 10 bases between them.

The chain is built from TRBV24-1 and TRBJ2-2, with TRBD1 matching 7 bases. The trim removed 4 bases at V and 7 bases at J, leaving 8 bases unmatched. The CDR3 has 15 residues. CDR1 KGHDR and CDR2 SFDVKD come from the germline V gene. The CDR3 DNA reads TGTGCCACCAGTGACCCTAATACAGGGGACGGGGAGCTGTTTTTT. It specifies CATSDPNTGDGELFF.

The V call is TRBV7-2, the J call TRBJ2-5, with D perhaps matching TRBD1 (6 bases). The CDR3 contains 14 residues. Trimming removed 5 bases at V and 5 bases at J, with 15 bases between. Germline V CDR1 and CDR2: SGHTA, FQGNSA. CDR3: CASSQGSLVETQYF. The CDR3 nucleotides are TGTGCCAGCAGCCAGGGGAGTTTGGTGGAGACCCAGTACTTC. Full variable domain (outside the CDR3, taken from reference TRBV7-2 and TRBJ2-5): GAGVSQSPSNKVTEKGKDVELRCDPISGHTALYWYRQSLGQGLEFLIYFQGNSAPDKSGLPSDRFSAERTGGSVSTLTIQRTQQEDSAVYLCASSQGSLVETQYFGPGTRLLVL.